The clone carrying this T cell receptor (beta chain) was recorded many times. Its target is unknown. The record originates from a study of T cells in Graves' hyperthyroidism and ophthalmopathy. General study results and limits: Ophthalmopathy was told apart from stable hyperthyroidism by a 13 V-J model.

Trimming pared 1 base from V and 7 bases from J, leaving 11 bases between. Germline CDR1 and CDR2: SNHLY and FYNNEI. The CDR3 contains 14 residues. TCR beta CDR3 region amplification was performed from RNA transcripts. In the first-round RT-PCR of the TCR CDR3, the HTBI primer set was used. MiXCR, run by TCRdb on the multiplex PCR reads, gives a single entry per CDR3 protein. The sample gives fewer than 600,000 distinct CDR3 sequences, approximately 15% of which show up once; around a sixth is in the top ten. Graves' hyperthyroidism without ophthalmopathy progression within 18 months was termed stable. Uncontrolled infection, other autoimmune disease, pregnancy or lactation barred patients from enrollment. Out of more than 8 ml of fresh peripheral blood came the PBMCs.

Sequences were obtained from blood. The sequence derives from a woman younger than 30 with Graves' hyperthyroidism. V gene TRBV2 combines with J gene TRBJ1-5, with no clear D. The CDR3 here is CASSEGASQQPQHF. The CDR3 DNA sequence: TGTGCCAGCAGTGAAGGTGCAAGCCAACAGCCCCAGCATTTT.